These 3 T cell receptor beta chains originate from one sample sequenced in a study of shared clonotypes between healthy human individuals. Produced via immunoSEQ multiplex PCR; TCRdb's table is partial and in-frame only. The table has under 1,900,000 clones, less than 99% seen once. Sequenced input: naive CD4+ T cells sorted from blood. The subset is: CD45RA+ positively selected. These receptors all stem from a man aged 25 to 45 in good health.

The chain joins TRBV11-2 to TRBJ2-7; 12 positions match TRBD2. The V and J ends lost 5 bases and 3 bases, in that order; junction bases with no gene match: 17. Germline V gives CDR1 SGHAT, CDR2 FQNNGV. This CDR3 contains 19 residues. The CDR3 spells CASSTTGTSGFPPSYEQYF. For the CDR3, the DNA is TGTGCCAGCAGCACAACCGGGACTAGCGGGTTTCCCCCTAGCTACGAGCAGTACTTC.

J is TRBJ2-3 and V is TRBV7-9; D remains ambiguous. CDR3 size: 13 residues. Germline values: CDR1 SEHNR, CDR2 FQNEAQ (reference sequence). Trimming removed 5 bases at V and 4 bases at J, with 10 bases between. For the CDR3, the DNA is TGTGCCAGCAGCACGGACCGGGCAGATACGCAGTATTTT. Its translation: CASSTDRADTQYF. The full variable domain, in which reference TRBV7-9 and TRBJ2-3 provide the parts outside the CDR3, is DTGVSQNPRHKITKRGQNVTFRCDPISEHNRLYWYRQTLGQGPEFLTYFQNEAQLEKSRLLSDRFSAERPKGSFSTLEIQRTEQGDSAMYLCASSTDRADTQYFGPGTRLTVL.

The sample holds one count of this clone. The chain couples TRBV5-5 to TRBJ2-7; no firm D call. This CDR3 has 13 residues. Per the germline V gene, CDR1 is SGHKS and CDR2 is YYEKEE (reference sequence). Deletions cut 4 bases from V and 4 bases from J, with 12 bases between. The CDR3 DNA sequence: TGTGCCAGCAGCCCCCGGAACCGTTACGAGCAGTACTTC. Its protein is CASSPRNRYEQYF.